The 3 T cell receptor beta chains presented below share a single source sample, sequenced in a study of cytomegalovirus exposure and HLA in healthy donors. The PCR ran on 60 Vbeta and 13 Jbeta primers. Sequencing used immunoSEQ multiplex PCR; TCRdb keeps in-frame clones, though not all of them. Among around 170,000 clones listed, 70% to 80% were seen once. The sample was PBMCs. The receptor source for this set is a woman aged 40 to 49 in good health and CMV-seronegative.

The rearrangement joins TRBV5-1 to TRBJ1-1; 8 bases align to TRBD1. The trim removed 0 bases at V and 8 bases at J, leaving 3 bases unmatched. The CDR3 is 13 residues long. In germline, CDR1 is SGHRS, CDR2 YFSETQ. CDR3: CASSLGTGREAFF. As DNA, the CDR3 is TGCGCCAGCAGCTTGGGGACAGGGCGGGAAGCTTTCTTT. Together with reference TRBV5-1 and TRBJ1-1, the CDR3 gives the full variable domain: KAGVTQTPRYLIKTRGQQVTLSCSPISGHRSVSWYQQTPGQGLQFLFEYFSETQRNKGNFPGRFSGRQFSNSRSEMNVSTLELGDSALYLCASSLGTGREAFFGQGTRLTVV.

There are a few counts of this clone. The V and J genes are TRBV6-6 and TRBJ1-1, with 10 bases lining up with TRBD1. CDR3 size: 14 residues. The trim removed 7 bases at V and 3 bases at J, leaving 5 bases unmatched. From germline, CDR1 is MNHNY and CDR2 SVGAGI (reference sequence). The CDR3 protein is CASISTGGYTEAFF. In DNA form, the CDR3 reads TGTGCCAGCATCTCGACAGGGGGCTACACTGAAGCTTTCTTT.

The J gene is TRBJ1-2, the V gene TRBV29-1; D not certain. The V end was cut by 5 bases, the J end by 8 bases, with 9 bases between. The germline V gene has CDR1 SQVTM and CDR2 ANQGSEA. The CDR3 sequence is 10 residues long. CDR3 residues: CSVLSGGYTF. The CDR3 DNA is TGCAGCGTTCTCTCGGGAGGCTACACCTTC.